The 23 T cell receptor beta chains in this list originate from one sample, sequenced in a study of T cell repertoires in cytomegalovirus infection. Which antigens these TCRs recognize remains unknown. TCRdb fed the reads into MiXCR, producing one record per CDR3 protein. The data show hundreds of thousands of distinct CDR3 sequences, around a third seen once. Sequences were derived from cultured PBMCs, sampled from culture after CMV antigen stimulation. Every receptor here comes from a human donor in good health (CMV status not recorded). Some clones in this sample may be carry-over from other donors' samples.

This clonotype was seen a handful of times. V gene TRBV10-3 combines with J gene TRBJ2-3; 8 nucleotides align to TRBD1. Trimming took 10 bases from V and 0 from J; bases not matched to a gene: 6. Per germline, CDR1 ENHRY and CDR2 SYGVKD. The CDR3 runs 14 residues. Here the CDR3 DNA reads TGTGCCACCGGACAGGGCCTTAGCACAGATACGCAGTATTTT. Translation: CATGQGLSTDTQYF.

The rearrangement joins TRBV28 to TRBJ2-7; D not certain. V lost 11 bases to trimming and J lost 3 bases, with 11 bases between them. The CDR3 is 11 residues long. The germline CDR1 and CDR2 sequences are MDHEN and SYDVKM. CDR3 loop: CAVQTNYEQYF. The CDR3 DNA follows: TGTGCCGTCCAGACAAACTACGAGCAGTACTTC. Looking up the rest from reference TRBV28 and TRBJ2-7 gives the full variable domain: DVKVTQSSRYLVKRTGEKVFLECVQDMDHENMFWYRQDPGLGLRLIYFSYDVKMKEKGDIPEGYSVSREKKERFSLILESASTNQTSMYLCAVQTNYEQYFGPGTRLTVT.

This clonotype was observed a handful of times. Here the CDR3 DNA reads TGTGCCAGCAGCTTAATCAGTGGGAGATCCCACAATGAGCAGTTCTTC. Protein product: CASSLISGRSHNEQFF. The chain recombines TRBV7-8 with TRBJ2-1, with D possibly TRBD2 on 5 matching bases. Per germline, CDR1 SGHVS and CDR2 FQNEAQ. The CDR3 has 16 residues. The V end was cut by 2 bases, the J end by 5 bases, with 16 bases between.

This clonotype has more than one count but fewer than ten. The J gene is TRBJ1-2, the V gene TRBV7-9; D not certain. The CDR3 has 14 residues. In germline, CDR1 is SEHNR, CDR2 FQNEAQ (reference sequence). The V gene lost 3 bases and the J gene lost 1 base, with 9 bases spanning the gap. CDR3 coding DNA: TGTGCCAGCAGCTTGTCGGAGGGTAACTATGGCTACACCTTC. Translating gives CASSLSEGNYGYTF. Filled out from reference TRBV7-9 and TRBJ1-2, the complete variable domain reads DTGVSQNPRHKITKRGQNVTFRCDPISEHNRLYWYRQTLGQGPEFLTYFQNEAQLEKSRLLSDRFSAERPKGSFSTLEIQRTEQGDSAMYLCASSLSEGNYGYTFGSGTRLTVV.

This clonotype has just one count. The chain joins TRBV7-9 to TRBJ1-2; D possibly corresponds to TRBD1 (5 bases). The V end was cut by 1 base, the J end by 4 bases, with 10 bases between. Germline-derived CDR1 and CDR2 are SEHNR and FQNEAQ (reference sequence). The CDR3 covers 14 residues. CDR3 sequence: CASSLVGVSYGYTF. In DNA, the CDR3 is TGTGCCAGCAGCTTAGTGGGGGTCTCCTATGGCTACACCTTC.

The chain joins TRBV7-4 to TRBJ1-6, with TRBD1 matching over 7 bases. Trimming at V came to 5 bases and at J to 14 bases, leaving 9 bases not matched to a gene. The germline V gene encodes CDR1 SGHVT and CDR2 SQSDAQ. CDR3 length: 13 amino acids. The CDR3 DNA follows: TGTGCCAGCAGCCCACAGGGGCCGGGGGCCCTCCACTTT. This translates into CASSPQGPGALHF. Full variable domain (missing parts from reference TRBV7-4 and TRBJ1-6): GAGVSQSPRYKVAKRGRDVALRCDSISGHVTLYWYRQTLGQGSEVLTYSQSDAQRDKSGRPSGRFSAERPERSVSTLKIQRTEQGDSAVYLCASSPQGPGALHFGNGTRLTVT.

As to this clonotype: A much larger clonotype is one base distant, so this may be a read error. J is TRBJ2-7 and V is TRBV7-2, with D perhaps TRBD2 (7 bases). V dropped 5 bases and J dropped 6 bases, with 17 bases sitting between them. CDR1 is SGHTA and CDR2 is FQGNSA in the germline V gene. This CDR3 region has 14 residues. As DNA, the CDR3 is TGTGCCAGCAGCGGGGGGGGCGGGCGGGGCGAGCAGTACTTC. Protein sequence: CASSGGGGRGEQYF. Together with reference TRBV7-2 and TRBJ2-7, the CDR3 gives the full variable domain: GAGVSQSPSNKVTEKGKDVELRCDPISGHTALYWYRQSLGQGLEFLIYFQGNSAPDKSGLPSDRFSAERTGGSVSTLTIQRTQQEDSAVYLCASSGGGGRGEQYFGPGTRLTVT.

The DNA for the CDR3 is TGTGCCAGCAGCTCTCCCCCCCCTGAAGCTTTCTTT. As protein: CASSSPPPEAFF. The chain has TRBV5-6 and TRBJ1-1; unclear D gene. Trimming cost V 3 bases and J 6 bases, with 9 bases left between them. This CDR3 spans 12 amino acids. CDR1 and CDR2 (germline): SGHDT, YYEEEE.

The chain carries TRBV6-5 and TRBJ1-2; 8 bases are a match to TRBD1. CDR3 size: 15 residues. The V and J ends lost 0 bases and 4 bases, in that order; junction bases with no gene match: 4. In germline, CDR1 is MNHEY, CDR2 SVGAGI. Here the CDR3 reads CASSYSAGGGYGYTF. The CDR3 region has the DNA TGTGCCAGCAGTTACTCCGCAGGGGGCGGCTATGGCTACACCTTC.

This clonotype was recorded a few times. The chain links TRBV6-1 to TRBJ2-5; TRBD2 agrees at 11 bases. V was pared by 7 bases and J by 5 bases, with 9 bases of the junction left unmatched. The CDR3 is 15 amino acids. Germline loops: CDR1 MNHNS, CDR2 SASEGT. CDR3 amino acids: CASKRLAGITETQYF. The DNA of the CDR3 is TGTGCCAGCAAAAGACTAGCGGGGATTACGGAGACCCAGTACTTC.

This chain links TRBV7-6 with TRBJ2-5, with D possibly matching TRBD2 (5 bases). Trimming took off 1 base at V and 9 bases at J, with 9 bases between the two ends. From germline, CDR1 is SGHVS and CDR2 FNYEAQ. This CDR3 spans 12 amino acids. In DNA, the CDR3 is TGTGCCAGCAGCTTAGAGGGAGCGGCCCAGTACTTC. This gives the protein CASSLEGAAQYF.

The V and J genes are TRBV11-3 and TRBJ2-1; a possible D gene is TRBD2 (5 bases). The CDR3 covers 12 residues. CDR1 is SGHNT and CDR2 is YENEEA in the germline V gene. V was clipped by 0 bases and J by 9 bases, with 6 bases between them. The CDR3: CASSLEEGEQFF. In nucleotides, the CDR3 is TGTGCCAGCAGCTTAGAAGAGGGTGAGCAGTTCTTC.

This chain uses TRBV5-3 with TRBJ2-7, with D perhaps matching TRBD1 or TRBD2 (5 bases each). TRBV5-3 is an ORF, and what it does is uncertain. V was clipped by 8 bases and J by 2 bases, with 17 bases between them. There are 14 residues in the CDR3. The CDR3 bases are TGTGCCAGCACCCCTTGGGACCATCCCTACGAGCAGTACTTC. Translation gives CASTPWDHPYEQYF.

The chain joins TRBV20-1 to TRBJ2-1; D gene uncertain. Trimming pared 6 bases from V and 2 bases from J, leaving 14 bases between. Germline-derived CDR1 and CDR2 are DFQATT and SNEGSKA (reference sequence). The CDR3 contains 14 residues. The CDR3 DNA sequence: TGCAGTGCGCTCCCTGCGGAAGCCTACAATGAGCAGTTCTTC. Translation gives CSALPAEAYNEQFF.

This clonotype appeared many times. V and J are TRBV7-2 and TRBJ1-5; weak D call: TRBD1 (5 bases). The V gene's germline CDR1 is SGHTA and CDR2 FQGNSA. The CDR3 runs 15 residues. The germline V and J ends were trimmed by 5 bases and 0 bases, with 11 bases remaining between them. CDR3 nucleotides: TGTGCCAGCAGCCCGGGACCCTATAGCAATCAGCCCCAGCATTTT. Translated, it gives CASSPGPYSNQPQHF.

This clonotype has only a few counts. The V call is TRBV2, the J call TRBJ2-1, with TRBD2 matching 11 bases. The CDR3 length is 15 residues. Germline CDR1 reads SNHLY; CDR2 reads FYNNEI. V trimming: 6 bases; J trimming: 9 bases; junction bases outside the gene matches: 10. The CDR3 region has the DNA TGTGCCAGCAGCATTAGCGGGGGGGCCTTAATTGAGCAGTTCTTC. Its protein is CASSISGGALIEQFF.

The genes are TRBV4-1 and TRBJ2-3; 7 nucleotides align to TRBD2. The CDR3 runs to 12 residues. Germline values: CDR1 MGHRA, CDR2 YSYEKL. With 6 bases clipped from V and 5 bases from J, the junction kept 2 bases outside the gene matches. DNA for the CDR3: TGCGCCAGCAGACAGCGGGGAGATACGCAGTATTTT. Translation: CASRQRGDTQYF.

In DNA, the CDR3 is TGTGCCAGCAGTTTCGCCCTGGCTGCATATAATTCACCCCTCCACTTT. Its translation: CASSFALAAYNSPLHF. J is TRBJ1-6 and V is TRBV12-3 or TRBV12-4; D call uncertain. The CDR3 covers 16 residues. V was trimmed by 3 bases and J by 4 bases, leaving 13 bases between them.

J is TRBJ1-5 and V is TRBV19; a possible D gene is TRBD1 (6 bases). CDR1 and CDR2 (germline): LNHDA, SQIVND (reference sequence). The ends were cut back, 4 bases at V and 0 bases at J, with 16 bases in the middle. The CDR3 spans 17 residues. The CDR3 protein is CASSKRRTVHSNQPQHF. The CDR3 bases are TGTGCCAGTAGTAAAAGGAGGACAGTGCATAGCAATCAGCCCCAGCATTTT.

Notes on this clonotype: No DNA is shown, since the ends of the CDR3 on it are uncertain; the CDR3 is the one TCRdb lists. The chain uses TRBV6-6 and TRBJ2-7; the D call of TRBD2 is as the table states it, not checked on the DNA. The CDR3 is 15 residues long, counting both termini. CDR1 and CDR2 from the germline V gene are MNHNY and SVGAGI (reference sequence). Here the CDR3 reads CASSSSRGGDYEQYF.

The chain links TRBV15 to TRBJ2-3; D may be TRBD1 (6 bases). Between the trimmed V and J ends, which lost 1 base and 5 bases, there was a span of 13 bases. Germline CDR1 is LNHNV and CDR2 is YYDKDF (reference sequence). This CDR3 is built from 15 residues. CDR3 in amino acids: CATSRAGVALDTQYF. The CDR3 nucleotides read TGTGCCACCAGCAGAGCAGGGGTGGCACTAGATACGCAGTATTTT.

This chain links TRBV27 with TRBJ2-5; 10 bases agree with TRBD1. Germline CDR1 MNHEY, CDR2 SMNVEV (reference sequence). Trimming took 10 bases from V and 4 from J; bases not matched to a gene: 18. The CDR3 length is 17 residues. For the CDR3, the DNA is TGTGCCACCCATCGGACAGGGGGACTAGTTAGCCCAGAGACCCAGTACTTC. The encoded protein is CATHRTGGLVSPETQYF.

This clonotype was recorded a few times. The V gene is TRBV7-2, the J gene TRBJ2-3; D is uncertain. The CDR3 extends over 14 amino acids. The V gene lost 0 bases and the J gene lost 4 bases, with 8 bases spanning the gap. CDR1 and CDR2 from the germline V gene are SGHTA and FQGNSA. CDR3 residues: CASSLALGSDTQYF. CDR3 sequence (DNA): TGTGCCAGCAGCTTAGCGCTCGGGTCAGATACGCAGTATTTT.